This TCR beta chain was observed in a study of blood T cell repertoires in COVID-19. Study-wide background: The study drew acute and convalescent COVID-19 samples from the United States, Italy and Spain. In each case, the material was cDNA or gDNA derived from T cells, B-cell-depleted T cells, or PBMCs.

Per the original methods: Amplification from reference gene primers served as the basis for estimated nucleated cell counts. Generated by immunoSEQ multiplex PCR, the TCRdb table keeps only in-frame clones and is missing some. V and J calls and clone size come straight from that table; D and trimming were deduced from the DNA. The sample has 250,000 to 300,000 clones; 75% to 90% are singletons. Sequenced sample: peripheral blood. The receptor comes from a man aged 55 to 70 who had recovered from COVID-19.

The CDR3 protein is CASSLTLGGYNEQFF. The CDR3, as DNA: TGCGCCAGCAGCTTGACTCTGGGGGGTTACAATGAGCAGTTCTTC. The chain has TRBV5-1 and TRBJ2-1; perhaps TRBD2 as D (6 bases). This CDR3 spans 15 amino acids. V was shortened by 1 base and J by 4 bases, with 12 bases between the two germline ends. CDR1 and CDR2 from the germline V gene are SGHRS and YFSETQ.